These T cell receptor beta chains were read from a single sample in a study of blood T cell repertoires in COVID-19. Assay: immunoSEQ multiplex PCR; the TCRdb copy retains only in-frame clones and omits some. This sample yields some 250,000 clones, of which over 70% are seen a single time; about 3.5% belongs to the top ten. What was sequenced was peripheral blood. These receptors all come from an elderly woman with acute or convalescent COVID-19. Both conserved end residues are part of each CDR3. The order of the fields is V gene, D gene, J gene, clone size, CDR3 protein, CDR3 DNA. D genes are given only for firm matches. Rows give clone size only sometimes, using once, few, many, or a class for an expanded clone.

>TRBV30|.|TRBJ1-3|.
CAWSGPGNTIYF
TGTGCCTGGAGTGGGCCTGGAAACACCATATATTTT
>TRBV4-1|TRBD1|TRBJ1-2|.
CASSRPSTGKNGYTF
TGCGCCAGCAGCCGTCCCTCGACAGGGAAAAATGGCTACACCTTC
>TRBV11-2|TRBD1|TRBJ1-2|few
CASSPTGGGYTF
TGTGCCAGCAGTCCTACAGGGGGGGGCTACACCTTC
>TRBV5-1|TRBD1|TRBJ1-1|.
CASSPRQGMNTEAFF
TGCGCCAGCAGCCCAAGACAGGGGATGAACACTGAAGCTTTCTTT
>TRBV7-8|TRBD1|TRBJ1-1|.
CASSLVFPRQGDTEAFF
TGTGCCAGCAGCTTAGTTTTCCCGAGACAGGGGGATACTGAAGCTTTCTTT
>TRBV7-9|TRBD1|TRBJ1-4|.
CASSLTGLDKLFF
TGTGCCAGCAGCTTGACAGGGTTGGATAAACTGTTTTTT
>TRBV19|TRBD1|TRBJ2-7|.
CASSTTTGGRSYEQYF
TGTGCCAGTAGTACGACCACAGGGGGCAGGTCCTACGAGCAGTACTTC
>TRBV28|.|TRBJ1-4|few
CASSSPTGFFNEKLFF
TGTGCCAGCAGTTCCCCCACAGGGTTCTTTAATGAAAAACTGTTTTTT
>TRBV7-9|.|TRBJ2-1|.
CASSLEIPVEQFF
TGTGCCAGCAGCTTAGAGATACCGGTTGAGCAGTTCTTC
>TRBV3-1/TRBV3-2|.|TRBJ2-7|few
CASSRRGPTAYEQYF
TGTGCCAGCAGTCGGCGGGGGCCGACCGCCTACGAGCAGTACTTC
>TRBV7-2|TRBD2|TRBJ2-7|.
CASSPGGLAGNYEQYF
TGTGCCAGCAGCCCAGGAGGACTAGCGGGGAACTACGAGCAGTACTTC
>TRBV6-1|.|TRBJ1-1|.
CASSEVRAFF
TGTGCCAGCAGTGAAGTCCGAGCTTTCTTT
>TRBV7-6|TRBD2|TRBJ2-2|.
CASSPRTSGDTGELFF
TGTGCCAGCAGCCCCAGGACTAGCGGGGACACCGGGGAGCTGTTTTTT
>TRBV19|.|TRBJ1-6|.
CASSITGTYSPLHF
TGTGCCAGTAGTATCACAGGGACCTACTCACCCCTCCACTTT
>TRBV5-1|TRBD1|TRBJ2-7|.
CASSLATGGSYEQYF
TGCGCCAGCAGCTTGGCGACAGGGGGCAGCTACGAGCAGTACTTC
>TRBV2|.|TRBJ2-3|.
CASSGGAGSSTDTQYF
TGTGCCAGCAGTGGCGGGGCAGGGTCTAGCACAGATACGCAGTATTTT
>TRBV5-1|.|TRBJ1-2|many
CASSSTANYGYTF
TGCGCCAGCAGCTCCACAGCTAACTATGGCTACACCTTC
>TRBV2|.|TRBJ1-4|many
CASRVNRIVDEKLFF
TGTGCCAGCAGGGTTAACAGGATCGTTGATGAAAAACTGTTTTTT
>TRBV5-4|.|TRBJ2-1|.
CASSLEPGMGSYNEQFF
TGTGCCAGCAGCTTGGAGCCGGGGATGGGCTCCTACAATGAGCAGTTCTTC
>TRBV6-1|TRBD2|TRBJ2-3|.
CASSERAGGGHTKDTQYF
TGTGCCAGCAGTGAGAGAGCGGGAGGAGGGCACACAAAAGATACGCAGTATTTT
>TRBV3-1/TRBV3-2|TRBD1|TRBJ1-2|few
CASSRSMGQGGGYTF
TGTGCCAGCAGCCGCTCTATGGGACAGGGAGGTGGCTACACCTTC
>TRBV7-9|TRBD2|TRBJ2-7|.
CASSRTSRDYEQYF
TGTGCCAGCAGCCGGACTAGCCGGGACTACGAGCAGTACTTC
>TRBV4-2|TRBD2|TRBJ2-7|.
CASSQPGLAGSYEQYF
TGTGCCAGCAGCCAGCCGGGACTAGCGGGATCCTACGAGCAGTACTTC
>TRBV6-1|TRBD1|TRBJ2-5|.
CASSEPWGRTGGRETQYF
TGTGCCAGCAGTGAACCCTGGGGAAGGACAGGGGGCCGAGAGACCCAGTACTTC
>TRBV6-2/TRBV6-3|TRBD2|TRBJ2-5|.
CASSPSGAGGIWTQYF
TGTGCCAGCAGTCCCTCAGGGGCGGGGGGTATCTGGACCCAGTACTTC
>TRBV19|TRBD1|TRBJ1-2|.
CASRRQGLDGYTF
TGTGCCAGTAGACGACAGGGCTTGGATGGCTACACCTTC
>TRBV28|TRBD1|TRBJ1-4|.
CASSLDRGREKLFF
TGTGCCAGCAGTCTGGACAGGGGGAGAGAAAAACTGTTTTTT
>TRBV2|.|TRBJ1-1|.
CASSIARTAQLRF
TGTGCCAGCAGTATCGCTCGGACAGCTCAACTCCGCTTT
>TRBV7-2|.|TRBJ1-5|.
CASSLVGGSSNQPQHF
TGTGCCAGCAGCTTAGTCGGGGGTAGTAGCAATCAGCCCCAGCATTTT
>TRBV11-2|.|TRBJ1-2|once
CASSLQGLSGYTF
TGTGCCAGCAGCTTACAGGGACTGAGTGGCTACACCTTC
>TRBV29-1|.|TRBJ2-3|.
CSVEAGSDTQYF
TGCAGCGTTGAGGCAGGGTCAGATACGCAGTATTTT
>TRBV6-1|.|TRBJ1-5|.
CASSESGAHQPQHF
TGTGCCAGCAGTGAAAGCGGGGCCCATCAGCCCCAGCATTTT
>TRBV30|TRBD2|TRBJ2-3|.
CAWRAGTSGTYTQYF
TGTGCCTGGAGAGCCGGGACTAGCGGGACTTATACGCAGTATTTT
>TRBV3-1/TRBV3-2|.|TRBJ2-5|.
CASIIPPGLALGTQYF
TGTGCCAGCATTATACCCCCCGGACTGGCACTGGGGACCCAGTACTTC
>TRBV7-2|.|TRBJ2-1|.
CASSLSAAYNEQFF
TGTGCCAGCAGCTTATCTGCAGCGTACAATGAGCAGTTCTTC
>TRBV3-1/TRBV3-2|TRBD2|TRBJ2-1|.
CASSQAGDGRSEQFF
TGTGCCAGCAGCCAAGCGGGCGACGGGAGGTCTGAGCAGTTCTTC
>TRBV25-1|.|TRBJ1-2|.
CATTGDMYGYTF
TGTGCCACCACCGGGGACATGTATGGCTACACCTTC
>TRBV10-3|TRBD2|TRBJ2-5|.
CATKPAGGETQYF
TGTGCCACCAAACCAGCGGGGGGGGAGACCCAGTACTTC
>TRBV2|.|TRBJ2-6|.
CASSESGSGANVLTF
TGTGCCAGCAGTGAGTCCGGCTCTGGGGCCAACGTCCTGACTTTC